This T cell receptor beta chain is drawn from a study of blood T cells in healthy people across ages. Per the germline V gene, CDR1 is MGHRA and CDR2 is YSYEKL. Trimming took off 1 base at V and 2 bases at J, with 12 bases between the two ends. There are 15 residues in the CDR3. Together with a sample-barcoded 5' primer, a J-beta primer mix was included in a second PCR lasting about 7 to 12 cycles. One entry per CDR3 protein results from TCRdb running MiXCR on the 5' RACE reads. This sample has 1.5 million to 2 million distinct CDR3 sequences, with about 31% found just once. Comment on this clonotype: As yet, its antigen is unknown.

Study findings and constraints: Because donor CMV status was unknown, expanded clonotype changes were possibly confounded.

The chain is built from TRBV4-1 and TRBJ2-7, with D perhaps TRBD1 (6 bases). The sequenced sample consisted of blood. The sequence was collected from a woman in her thirties in good health. DNA for the CDR3: TGCGCCAGCAGCCAAGCAGGGACACCGACCTACGAGCAGTACTTC. Protein product: CASSQAGTPTYEQYF.